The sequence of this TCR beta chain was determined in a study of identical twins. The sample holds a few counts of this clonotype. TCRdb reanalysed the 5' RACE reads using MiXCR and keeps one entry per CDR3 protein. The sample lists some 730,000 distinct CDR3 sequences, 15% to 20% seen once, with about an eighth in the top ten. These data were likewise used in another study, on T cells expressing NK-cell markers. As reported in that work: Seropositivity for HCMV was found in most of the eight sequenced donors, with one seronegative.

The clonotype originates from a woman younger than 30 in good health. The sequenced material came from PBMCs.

The CDR3 sequence: CASSQDSAGGAADTQYF. CDR3 sequence (DNA): TGTGCCAGCAGCCAAGATTCTGCGGGGGGGGCGGCAGATACGCAGTATTTT. The V call is TRBV4-2, the J call TRBJ2-3; 9 bases map to TRBD2. From germline, CDR1 is LGHNA and CDR2 YNFKEQ. The CDR3 is made up of 17 amino acids. J gave up 4 bases and V 0 bases, and 8 bases lay outside the gene matches.